A single TCR beta chain is shown here with its context. Assay used: immunoSEQ multiplex PCR; TCRdb lists only in-frame clones, some missing. The data hold more than 75,000 clones, with over 80% observed a single time. V was pared by 5 bases and J by 7 bases, with 15 bases between. CDR1 and CDR2 from the germline V gene are SGHAT and FQDESV (reference sequence). There are 15 residues in the CDR3. This specimen comes from a study of T cell changes during pregnancy in multiple sclerosis. The chain links TRBV11-1 to TRBJ1-6; TRBD1 is a possible D gene (5 bases). Sequenced material: peripheral blood, taken in the first trimester of pregnancy. The receptor's source is a female donor with multiple sclerosis, enrolled in a pregnancy study. As DNA, the CDR3 is TGTGCCAGCAGCCTTGGGGCAGGGCAAAATTCACCCCTCCACTTT. Translation gives CASSLGAGQNSPLHF.